One sample yielded the 17 T cell receptor beta chains listed below, sequenced in a study of blood T cell repertoires in COVID-19. The method was immunoSEQ multiplex PCR; TCRdb's version includes in-frame clones alone and lacks a portion of them. The table shows about 210,000 clones, with about four fifths occurring only once. Sequencing was done on a sample of peripheral blood. The receptors derive from an elderly woman with COVID-19, enrolled during active disease.

The chain combines TRBV6-1 with TRBJ2-7, with 9 bases matching TRBD1. The CDR3 length is 14 residues. The V gene's germline CDR1 is MNHNS and CDR2 SASEGT. With 3 bases clipped from V and 6 bases from J, the junction kept 6 bases outside the gene matches. As DNA, the CDR3 is TGTGCCAGCAGTGAGCGGACAGGGGCCTCCGAGCAGTACTTC. It is translated as CASSERTGASEQYF.

The chain has TRBV19 and TRBJ2-6; no definite D call. V dropped 1 base and J dropped 0 bases, with 13 bases sitting between them. From germline, CDR1 is LNHDA and CDR2 SQIVND (reference sequence). CDR3 length: 18 residues. CDR3 loop: CASSIGGAQSSGANVLTF. The CDR3, as DNA: TGTGCCAGTAGTATAGGAGGTGCGCAGAGCTCTGGGGCCAACGTCCTGACTTTC. The whole variable domain, filled in from reference TRBV19 and TRBJ2-6, reads DGGITQSPKYLFRKEGQNVTLSCEQNLNHDAMYWYRQDPGQGLRLIYYSQIVNDFQKGDIAEGYSVSREKKESFPLTVTSAQKNPTAFYLCASSIGGAQSSGANVLTFGAGSRLTVL.

The CDR3 loop reads CASSPRSLGRVQSMNTEAFF. The CDR3 nucleotides are TGTGCCAGCTCACCAAGGTCCCTTGGCAGGGTACAGTCAATGAACACTGAAGCTTTCTTT. The rearrangement joins TRBV18 to TRBJ1-1, with D possibly being TRBD1 (5 bases). The ends were cut back, 2 bases at V and 0 bases at J, with 25 bases in the middle. The CDR3 is made up of 20 amino acids. The germline CDR1 and CDR2 sequences are KGHSH and LQKENI.

The gene calls are TRBV6-5 and TRBJ1-2; TRBD1 matches at 8 bases. The CDR3 runs to 13 residues. V lost 6 bases to trimming and J lost 4 bases; unmatched junction nucleotides: 4. Germline V gene data show CDR1 as MNHEY and CDR2 as SVGAGI. DNA of the CDR3: TGTGCCAGCAGCTCCGGACAGGGCTATGGCTACACCTTC. It encodes CASSSGQGYGYTF.

This chain connects TRBV19 to TRBJ1-1, with TRBD1 as a possible D gene (6 bases). V was shortened by 9 bases and J by 0 bases, with 20 bases between the two germline ends. Germline V lookup: CDR1 LNHDA, CDR2 SQIVND (reference sequence). The length of the CDR3 is 16 residues. The DNA of the CDR3 is TGTGCCAGCACCCGAGGACAGAATACCATGAACACTGAAGCTTTCTTT. As protein: CASTRGQNTMNTEAFF.

The rearrangement links TRBV9 to TRBJ2-3, with 7 bases fitting TRBD1. The V segment lost 0 bases and the J segment 6 bases; nucleotides outside the gene matches: 4. The CDR3 has 14 residues. Germline V CDR1 and CDR2: SGDLS, YYNGEE. CDR3 sequence: CASSVAPQGDTQYF. In DNA form, the CDR3 reads TGTGCCAGCAGCGTAGCCCCACAGGGGGATACGCAGTATTTT.

Only a few counts were recorded for this clone. This chain uses TRBV12-3 or TRBV12-4 with TRBJ1-2; D unresolved. V was pared by 7 bases and J by 4 bases, with 7 bases between. The length of the CDR3 is 11 residues. The CDR3 coding sequence is TGTGCCAGCAAACAGTCCTATGGCTACACCTTC. This sequence encodes CASKQSYGYTF.

This clone was picked up one time. The V and J genes are TRBV18 and TRBJ1-1, with TRBD1 identical over 8 bases. The CDR3 is made up of 13 amino acids. Germline assignment: CDR1 KGHSH and CDR2 LQKENI. V trimming: 9 bases; J trimming: 7 bases; junction bases outside the gene matches: 10. The DNA for the CDR3 is TGTGCCAGTCTCCGGACAGGGCGAAGTGAAGCTTTCTTT. It yields the protein CASLRTGRSEAFF.

The J gene is TRBJ1-1, the V gene TRBV5-1, with D perhaps TRBD1 (5 bases). CDR3 length: 15 amino acids. The germline V gene encodes CDR1 SGHRS and CDR2 YFSETQ. Between the trimmed V and J ends, which lost 2 bases and 5 bases, there was a span of 16 bases. The chain's CDR3 is CASSLDGAGGTEAFF. The CDR3 DNA reads as TGCGCCAGCAGCTTAGATGGGGCCGGGGGGACTGAAGCTTTCTTT. Using reference TRBV5-1 and TRBJ1-1 for the parts outside the CDR3, the full variable domain is KAGVTQTPRYLIKTRGQQVTLSCSPISGHRSVSWYQQTPGQGLQFLFEYFSETQRNKGNFPGRFSGRQFSNSRSEMNVSTLELGDSALYLCASSLDGAGGTEAFFGQGTRLTVV.

The chain carries TRBV6-1 and TRBJ1-5; TRBD1 is a possible D gene (5 bases). The CDR3 covers 15 residues. The V end lost 2 bases, the J end lost 6 bases, and 14 bases lay between the germline ends. Germline values: CDR1 MNHNS, CDR2 SASEGT. In DNA form, the CDR3 reads TGTGCCAGCAGTGAACTCTTGGGGGGGGGTCAGCCCCAGCATTTT. Encoded protein: CASSELLGGGQPQHF.

This clone was recorded a few times. The V and J genes are TRBV10-2 and TRBJ1-3; TRBD1 might be the D (6 bases). Trimming removed 2 bases at V and 6 bases at J, with 8 bases between. CDR1 WSHSY and CDR2 SAAADI come from the germline V gene. The CDR3 is 13 amino acids. As DNA, the CDR3 is TGCGCCAGCAGTGAGCCAGGGGCAAACACCATATATTTT. Encoded protein: CASSEPGANTIYF.

This chain joins TRBV5-1 and TRBJ1-4; 9 bases are shared with TRBD1. Trimming cost V 4 bases and J 8 bases; bases outside gene matches: 3. The germline gives CDR1 SGHRS, CDR2 YFSETQ. The CDR3 runs to 13 residues. Here the CDR3 DNA reads TGCGCCAGCAGCCAAGGACAGGGGGAAAAACTGTTTTTT. This sequence encodes CASSQGQGEKLFF.

The CDR3 loop is CSASTPQGGGYTF. For the CDR3, the DNA is TGCAGTGCTAGTACTCCGCAGGGGGGTGGCTACACCTTC. The chain employs TRBV20-1 and TRBJ1-2; TRBD1 agrees at 7 bases. The germline V gene encodes CDR1 DFQATT and CDR2 SNEGSKA (reference sequence). There are 13 residues in the CDR3. V lost 3 bases to trimming and J lost 7 bases; unmatched junction nucleotides: 8.

The chain links TRBV10-3 to TRBJ2-3, with D hard to call. V was shortened by 4 bases and J by 0 bases, with 8 bases between the two germline ends. From germline, CDR1 is ENHRY and CDR2 SYGVKD. CDR3 length equals 14 residues. The DNA for the CDR3 is TGTGCCATCAGTGTTACAGAGAGCACAGATACGCAGTATTTT. This codes for CAISVTESTDTQYF.

The chain combines TRBV5-5 with TRBJ2-5; D is unclear. Deletions cut 1 base from V and 1 base from J, with 5 bases between. The CDR3 runs to 13 residues. Germline assignment: CDR1 SGHKS and CDR2 YYEKEE (reference sequence). The chain's CDR3 is CASSLLAQETQYF. DNA for the CDR3: TGTGCCAGCAGCTTGTTGGCCCAAGAGACCCAGTACTTC.

This sequence joins TRBV19 and TRBJ2-2; no clear D gene. This CDR3 is built from 11 residues. Per germline, CDR1 LNHDA and CDR2 SQIVND (reference sequence). The V end was cut by 8 bases, the J end by 6 bases, with 7 bases between. The CDR3 sequence: CASRSAGELFF. The CDR3 coding sequence is TGTGCCAGTCGGTCTGCCGGGGAGCTGTTTTTT.

The rearrangement joins TRBV20-1 to TRBJ1-2, with D possibly TRBD1 on 6 matching bases. CDR1 is DFQATT and CDR2 is SNEGSKA in the germline V gene (reference sequence). The V gene lost 6 bases and the J gene lost 4 bases, with 12 bases spanning the gap. CDR3 length equals 12 residues. Here the CDR3 DNA reads TGCAGTGCAAGTCAGGGGAGCTATGGCTACACCTTC. Translated, it gives CSASQGSYGYTF.